The source of this TCR beta chain is a study of regulatory T cells in long-lasting Graves disease. Study outcomes and limitations: Persistent Graves' patients showed less TCR diversity than newly diagnosed ones.

Remarks on this clonotype: Its antigen is as yet unknown.

TCR beta libraries were built with iRepertoire HTBI primers and Arm-PCR of CDR3 regions. MiXCR, applied by TCRdb to the multiplex PCR reads, yields one record per CDR3 protein. The data show 350,000 to 450,000 distinct CDR3 sequences, approximately 12% seen once. The germline V gene encodes CDR1 LGHNA and CDR2 YSLEER. The CDR3 is made up of 15 amino acids. V was trimmed by 4 bases and J by 4 bases, leaving 14 bases between them. Time point denoted: newly diagnosed GD, antithyroid drugs for less than 3 months. The TCR library was made from RNA extracted from PBMCs. The data were also submitted as part of a second study, on T cells in Graves' hyperthyroidism and ophthalmopathy.

The sample consisted of peripheral blood mononuclear cells (PBMCs), taken at new diagnosis, from a patient treated with antithyroid drugs. V gene TRBV4-3 combines with J gene TRBJ2-1, with D possibly TRBD2 on 5 matching bases. The sequence came from a woman aged 18 to 35 with Graves disease. For the CDR3, the DNA is TGCGCCAGCAGCCGGCTCATTGGGAGATACAATGAGCAGTTCTTC. Translated: CASSRLIGRYNEQFF.